This record concerns one T cell receptor (beta chain) sequence. Its antigen remains unidentified. The entry originates in a study of radiotherapy plus CTLA-4 blockade in lung cancer. Study-level background: Disease control was achieved by just over 30% of patients, and objective responses by more than 15%.

Focal radiation and CTLA-4 blockade (ipilimumab) were tested in chemo-refractory metastatic non-small-cell lung cancer patients. Produced via immunoSEQ multiplex PCR; TCRdb's table is partial and in-frame only. The table lists some 34,000 clones, just under 75% of them singletons, with roughly 11% in the top ten. CDR3 length equals 15 residues. The germline CDR1 and CDR2 sequences are MNHNY and SVGAGI (reference sequence). Trimming took 5 bases from V and 8 from J; bases not matched to a gene: 9. Study-level results: Among blood TCR repertoires after radiotherapy plus ipilimumab, tumor-derived clones expanded. Response was reportedly best predicted by early blood T cell clone dynamics, with interferon-beta.

This clonotype originated in a human donor with non-small cell lung cancer who had stable disease on radiotherapy plus ipilimumab. The sample consisted of peripheral blood, taken from a patient treated with radiotherapy plus ipilimumab. This chain connects TRBV6-6 to TRBJ2-1; 10 nucleotides match TRBD2. CDR3 sequence (DNA): TGTGCCAGCAGTCAAGCTAGCGGGGGCGGCTATGAGCAGTTCTTC. Its protein is CASSQASGGGYEQFF.